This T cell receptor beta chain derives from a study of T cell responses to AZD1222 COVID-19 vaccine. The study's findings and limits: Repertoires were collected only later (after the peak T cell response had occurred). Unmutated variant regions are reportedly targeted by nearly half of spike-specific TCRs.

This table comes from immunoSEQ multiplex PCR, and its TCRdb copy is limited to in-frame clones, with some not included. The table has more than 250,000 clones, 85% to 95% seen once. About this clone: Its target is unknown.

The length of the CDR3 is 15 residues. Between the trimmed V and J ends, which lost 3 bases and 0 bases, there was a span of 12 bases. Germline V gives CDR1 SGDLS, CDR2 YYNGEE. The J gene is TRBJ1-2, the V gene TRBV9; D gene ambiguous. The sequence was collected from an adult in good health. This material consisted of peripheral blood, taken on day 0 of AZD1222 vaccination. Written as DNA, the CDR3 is TGTGCCAGCAGCGGACACATCCAAGCTAACTATGGCTACACCTTC. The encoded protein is CASSGHIQANYGYTF.